Given below is one T cell receptor (beta chain) in context. As yet, its antigen is unknown. TCRdb keeps only in-frame clones here, not all; method: immunoSEQ multiplex PCR. The sample shows under 150,000 clones, approximately 90% of them seen only once. The sample originates from a study of T cell responses to AZD1222 COVID-19 vaccine. Study observations and caveats: Donors were mostly white British, more females; clonal diversity possibly underestimated.

This CDR3 is built from 17 residues. With V trimmed by 0 bases and J by 8 bases, 10 bases remained unmatched. Germline lookup yields CDR1 LGHDT and CDR2 YNNKEL (reference sequence). The sequencing here drew on peripheral blood, taken on day 0 of AZD1222 vaccination. This sequence was found in an adult in good health. This sequence joins TRBV3-1 (or the pseudogene TRBV3-2) and TRBJ1-6; 7 bases are a match to TRBD1. This CDR3 reads CASSQDRGGSVYSPLHF. The CDR3 DNA sequence: TGTGCCAGCAGCCAAGATCGAGGGGGCAGTGTTTATTCACCCCTCCACTTT.